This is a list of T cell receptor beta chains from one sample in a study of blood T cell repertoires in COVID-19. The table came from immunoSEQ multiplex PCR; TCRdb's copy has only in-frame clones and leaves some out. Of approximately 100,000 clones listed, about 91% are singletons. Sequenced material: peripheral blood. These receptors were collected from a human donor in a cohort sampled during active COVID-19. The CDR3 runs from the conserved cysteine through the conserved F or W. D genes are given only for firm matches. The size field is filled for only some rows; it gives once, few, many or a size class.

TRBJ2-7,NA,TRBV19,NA,TGTGCCAGTAGTATTCTAGGGACTGGTTCCTACGAGCAGTACTTC,CASSILGTGSYEQYF
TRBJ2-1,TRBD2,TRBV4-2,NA,TGTGCCAGCAGCCCCGGACTAGCAGATTACAATGAGCAGTTCTTC,CASSPGLADYNEQFF
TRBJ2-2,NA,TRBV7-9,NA,TGTGCCAGCAGCTCACCCGGGACAACGAACACCGGGGAGCTGTTTTTT,CASSSPGTTNTGELFF
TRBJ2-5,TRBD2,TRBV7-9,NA,TGTGCCAGCAGTTCCTCGGGACTAGTAGTCATCCAAGAGACCCAGTACTTC,CASSSSGLVVIQETQYF
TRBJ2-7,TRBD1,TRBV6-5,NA,TGTGCCAGCACCGTGGACAGGACCAGCTACGAGCAGTACTTC,CASTVDRTSYEQYF
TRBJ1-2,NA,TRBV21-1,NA,TGTGCCAGCAGGACAGGGTCAAATGGCTACACCTTC,CASRTGSNGYTF
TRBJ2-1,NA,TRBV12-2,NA,TGTGCAAGTCGCTTATATGACAGGGGTAATGAGCAGTTCTTC,CASRLYDRGNEQFF
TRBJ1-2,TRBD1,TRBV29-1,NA,TGCAGCGTTGTGAAGGGACAGGGTAATGGCTACACCTTC,CSVVKGQGNGYTF
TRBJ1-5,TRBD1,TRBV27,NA,TGTGCCAGCAGTTTATCGACAGGGGTTGGTCAGCCCCAGCATTTT,CASSLSTGVGQPQHF
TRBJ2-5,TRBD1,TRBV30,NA,TGTGCCTGGAGTATGGGTGGCAGGGGGCGTGTGGAGACCCAGTACTTC,CAWSMGGRGRVETQYF
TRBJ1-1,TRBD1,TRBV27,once,TGTGCCAGCATCCGACAGGGGAACACTGAAGCTTTCTTT,CASIRQGNTEAFF
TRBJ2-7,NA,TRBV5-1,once,TGCGCCAGCAGCGAGGACACGACCTACGAGCAGTACTTC,CASSEDTTYEQYF
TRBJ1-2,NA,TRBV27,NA,TGTGCCAGCAGTCCCGGGGGGGACGGGCCCAGTGGGAGCTATGGCTACACCTTC,CASSPGGDGPSGSYGYTF
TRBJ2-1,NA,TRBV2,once,TGTGCCAGCATGAGAGAAGACAATGAGCAGTTCTTC,CASMREDNEQFF
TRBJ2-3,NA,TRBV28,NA,TGTGCCAACAGCAGGAGGGCGAGCACAGATACGCAGTATTTT,CANSRRASTDTQYF
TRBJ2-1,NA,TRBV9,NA,TGTGCCAGCAGCGCTGGGGGCTCAGGTAGGGGGACTGAGCAGTTCTTC,CASSAGGSGRGTEQFF
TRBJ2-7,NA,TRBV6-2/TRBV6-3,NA,TGTGCCAGCAGTTACTTGTCCAATTCCAGGTACTTC,CASSYLSNSRYF
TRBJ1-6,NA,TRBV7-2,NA,TGTGCCAGCAGCTTGACAGTTGTAGGGCTTGTGACCCTCCACTTT,CASSLTVVGLVTLHF
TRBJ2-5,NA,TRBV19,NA,TGTGCCAGTATCGGTCCAACCCAAGAGACCCAGTACTTC,CASIGPTQETQYF
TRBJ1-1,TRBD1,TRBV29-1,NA,TGCAGCGTGTACCGACAGGGGAGCGACACTGAAGCTTTCTTT,CSVYRQGSDTEAFF
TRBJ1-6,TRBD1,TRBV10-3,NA,TGTGCCATCAGACAGGGGGCGGTGGGTAATTCACCCCTCCACTTT,CAIRQGAVGNSPLHF
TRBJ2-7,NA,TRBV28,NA,TGTGCCAGCAGTTGGCAGGACTACGAGCAGTACTTC,CASSWQDYEQYF
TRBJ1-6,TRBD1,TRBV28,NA,TGTGCCAGCAGTTTCAGGACAGGTCTTAGCTCCTATAATTCACCCCTCCACTTT,CASSFRTGLSSYNSPLHF
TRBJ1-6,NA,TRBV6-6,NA,TGTGCCAGCAGTTACCTCGGGACTGGTAATTCACCCCTCCACTTT,CASSYLGTGNSPLHF
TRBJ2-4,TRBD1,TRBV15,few,TGTGCCACCAGCAGGAAAACCATAGGACAGGGGGAAAACATTCAGTACTTC,CATSRKTIGQGENIQYF
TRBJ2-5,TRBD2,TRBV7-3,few,TGTGCCAGCAGCTACCTGCCGGGGGGGAGGGAGACCCAGTACTTC,CASSYLPGGRETQYF
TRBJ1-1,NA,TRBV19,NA,TGTGCCAGTAGCCGGACGACAGACACTGAAGCTTTCTTT,CASSRTTDTEAFF
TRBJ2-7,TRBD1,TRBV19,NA,TGTGCCAGTAGCCGACAGGGGGACTCCTACGAGCAGTACTTC,CASSRQGDSYEQYF
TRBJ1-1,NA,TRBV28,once,TGTGCCAGCAGTTGGTACCAGGGAACGTTTACTGAAGCTTTCTTT,CASSWYQGTFTEAFF
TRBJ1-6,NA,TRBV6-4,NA,TGTGCCAGCAGTGGGACGGACAGTGTCTCCTATAATTCACCCCTCCACTTT,CASSGTDSVSYNSPLHF
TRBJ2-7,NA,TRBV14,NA,TGTGCCAGCAGCCAACTTACGGGAGAGGTCTACGAGCAGTACTTC,CASSQLTGEVYEQYF
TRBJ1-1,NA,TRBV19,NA,TGTGCCAGTAGTAGAGGGAGGACCTTGAACACTGAAGCTTTCTTT,CASSRGRTLNTEAFF
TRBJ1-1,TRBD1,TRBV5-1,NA,TGCGCCAGCAGCCTGGACAGGGAGGAAGCTTTCTTT,CASSLDREEAFF
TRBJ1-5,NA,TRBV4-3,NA,TGCGCCAGCAGCCCAAGCAGGGAAGATCAGCCCCAGCATTTT,CASSPSREDQPQHF
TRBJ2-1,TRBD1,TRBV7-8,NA,TGTGCCAGCAGCTTAGTTCGGGACAGGGCCTACAATGAGCAGTTCTTC,CASSLVRDRAYNEQFF
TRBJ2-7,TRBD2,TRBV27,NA,TGTGCCAGCAGTATGGGGGCGGGAGGGATTTCCTACGAGCAGTACTTC,CASSMGAGGISYEQYF
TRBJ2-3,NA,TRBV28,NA,TGTGCCAGCAGTCCAGTCGACTATCGGAGCACAGATACGCAGTATTTT,CASSPVDYRSTDTQYF
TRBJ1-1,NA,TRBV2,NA,TGTGCCAGCAGAGCCCAGGGGCCCACTGAAGCTTTCTTT,CASRAQGPTEAFF
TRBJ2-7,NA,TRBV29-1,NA,TGCAGCATAGGGAGAGGAGGGAACGAGCAGTACTTC,CSIGRGGNEQYF
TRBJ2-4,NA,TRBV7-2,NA,TGTGCCAGCAGCTTTCGGCCCCGGAGCGCCAAAAACATTCAGTACTTC,CASSFRPRSAKNIQYF
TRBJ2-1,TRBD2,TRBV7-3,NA,TGTGCCAGCAGCTTACGGTCCCGCGGGGGGGCCGATGAGCAGTTCTTC,CASSLRSRGGADEQFF
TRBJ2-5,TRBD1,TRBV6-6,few,TGTGCCAGCAGACAAGGGACAGAAGAGACCCAGTACTTC,CASRQGTEETQYF
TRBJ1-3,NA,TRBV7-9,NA,TGTGCCAGCAGGATAGGGGCACCAGACTCTGGAAACACCATATATTTT,CASRIGAPDSGNTIYF
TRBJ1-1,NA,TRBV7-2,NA,TGTGCCAGCAGCCCTGCGGTTGAGCGGGAGACTGAAGCTTTCTTT,CASSPAVERETEAFF
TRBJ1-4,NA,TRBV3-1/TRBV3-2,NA,TGTGCCAGCAGCCAATTGCAGCCGGGAAAACTGTTTTTT,CASSQLQPGKLFF
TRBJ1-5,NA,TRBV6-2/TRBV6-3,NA,TGTGCCAGCAGTGCAAGGACAGTCTTCAATCAGCCCCAGCATTTT,CASSARTVFNQPQHF
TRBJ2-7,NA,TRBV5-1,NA,TGCGCCAGCAGCCCGGACAGCTTGAGCTCCTACGAGCAGTACTTC,CASSPDSLSSYEQYF
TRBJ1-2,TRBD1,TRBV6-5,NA,TGTGCCAGCACCCCGGACAGGACGGGGGGCTACACCTTC,CASTPDRTGGYTF
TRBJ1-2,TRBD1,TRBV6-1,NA,TGTGCCAGCAGTGAAGCGGACAGGCCAACACCGCATGGCTACACCTTC,CASSEADRPTPHGYTF
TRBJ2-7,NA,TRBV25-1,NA,TGTGCCAGCAGGGGGCACTTCTACGAGCAGTACTTC,CASRGHFYEQYF
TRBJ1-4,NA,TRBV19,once,TGTGCCAGTAGACCGGGAGGTACTAATGAAAAACTGTTTTTT,CASRPGGTNEKLFF
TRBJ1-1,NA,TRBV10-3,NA,TGTGCCATCAGCCAGGGAATGGACACTGAAGCTTTCTTT,CAISQGMDTEAFF
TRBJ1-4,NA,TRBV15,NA,TGTGCCACCGGGAGAGTGGAACAGGCCTATGCAACTAATGAAAAACTGTTTTTT,CATGRVEQAYATNEKLFF